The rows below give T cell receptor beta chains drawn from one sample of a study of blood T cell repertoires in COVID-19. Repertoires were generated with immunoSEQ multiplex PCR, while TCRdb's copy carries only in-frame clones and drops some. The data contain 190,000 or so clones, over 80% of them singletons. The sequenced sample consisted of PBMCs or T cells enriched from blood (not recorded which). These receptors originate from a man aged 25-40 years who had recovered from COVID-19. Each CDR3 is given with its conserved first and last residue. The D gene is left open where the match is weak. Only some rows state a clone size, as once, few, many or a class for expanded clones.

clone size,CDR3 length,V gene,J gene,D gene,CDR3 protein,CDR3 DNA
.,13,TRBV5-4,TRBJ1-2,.,CASRSGGGYGYTF,TGTGCCAGCAGGAGCGGCGGAGGCTATGGCTACACCTTC
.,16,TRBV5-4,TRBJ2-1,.,CASSLRGGEYYNEQFF,TGTGCCAGCAGCTTGCGGGGCGGGGAATATTACAATGAGCAGTTCTTC
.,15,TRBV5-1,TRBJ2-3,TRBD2,CASSAGTSGTDTQYF,TGCGCCAGCAGCGCCGGGACTAGCGGCACAGATACGCAGTATTTT
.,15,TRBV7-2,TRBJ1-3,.,CASSFRDSSGNTIYF,TGTGCCAGCAGCTTCAGGGATAGCTCTGGAAACACCATATATTTT
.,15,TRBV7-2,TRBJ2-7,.,CASSLAPRGRDEQYF,TGTGCCAGCAGCTTAGCCCCACGGGGAAGGGACGAGCAGTACTTC
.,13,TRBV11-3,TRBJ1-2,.,CASSLASGSGYTF,TGTGCCAGCAGCCTAGCCTCGGGTTCTGGCTACACCTTC
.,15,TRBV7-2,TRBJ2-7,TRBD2,CASSSKTSGSFEQYF,TGTGCCAGCAGCTCCAAGACTAGCGGGAGTTTCGAGCAGTACTTC
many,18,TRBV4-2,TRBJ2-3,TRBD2,CASSQGLAGGPGTDTQYF,TGTGCCAGCAGCCAAGGGTTAGCGGGGGGGCCGGGCACAGATACGCAGTATTTT
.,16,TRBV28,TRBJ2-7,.,CASKGPNGGSDYEQYF,TGTGCCAGCAAGGGTCCCAACGGAGGGAGCGACTACGAGCAGTACTTC
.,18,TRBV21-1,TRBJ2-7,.,CASSKSRRHPPPSYEQYF,TGTGCCAGCAGCAAAAGTCGGCGACACCCGCCCCCATCCTACGAGCAGTACTTC
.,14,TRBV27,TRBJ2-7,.,CASSPRGLSYEQYF,TGTGCCAGCAGTCCCCGGGGACTCTCCTACGAGCAGTACTTC
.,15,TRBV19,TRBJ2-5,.,CARQRRGQVGETQYF,TGTGCCAGACAACGGAGGGGGCAGGTGGGAGAGACCCAGTACTTC
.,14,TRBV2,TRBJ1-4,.,CASTWGGLNEKLFF,TGTGCCAGCACCTGGGGAGGCCTTAATGAAAAACTGTTTTTT
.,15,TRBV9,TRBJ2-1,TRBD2,CASSLVSGSLVRQFF,TGTGCCAGCAGCCTTGTTAGCGGGAGCCTGGTGCGACAGTTCTTC
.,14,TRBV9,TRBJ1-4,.,CASSPGRGGEKLFF,TGTGCCAGCAGCCCGGGACGGGGAGGTGAAAAACTGTTTTTT